This passage covers 5 T cell receptor beta chains from one sample sequenced in a study of shared clonotypes between healthy human individuals. Method: immunoSEQ multiplex PCR; TCRdb's copy keeps in-frame clones and lacks some. The sample contains some 1.1 million clones, 77% of which appear only once. Sequenced sample: memory CD4+ T cells from PBMCs. Subset denoted: CD45RA-negative fraction. These receptors were obtained from a man between 18 and 35 years old in good health. Some clones in this sample may be carry-over from other donors' samples.

This CDR3 reads CASSFARAETQYF. The CDR3, as DNA: TGTGCCAGCAGTTTTGCCCGGGCGGAGACCCAGTACTTC. The rearrangement joins TRBV7-3 to TRBJ2-5, with D unresolved. The CDR3 extends over 13 amino acids. V lost 6 bases and J 5 bases, leaving 13 bases between the germline ends. CDR1 and CDR2 from the germline V gene are SGHTA and FQGTGA.

The V and J genes are TRBV6-6 and TRBJ1-2; TRBD1 matches at 9 bases. Germline trimming cut 5 bases from V and 9 bases from J; bases unmatched to any gene: 7. The CDR3 covers 13 residues. CDR1 and CDR2 (germline): MNHNY, SVGAGI (reference sequence). The CDR3 region is CASSTFGTGSYTF. The CDR3 DNA is TGTGCCAGCAGTACCTTCGGGACAGGGAGCTACACCTTC.

Of note for this clone: Other DNA sequences within the sample encode an identical CDR3. The genes are TRBV7-2 and TRBJ1-1; 7 bases fit TRBD1. The length of the CDR3 is 14 residues. J lost 1 base, V lost 5 bases, and 4 bases had no gene match. Germline V gene sequence: CDR1 SGHTA, CDR2 FQGNSA. This chain's CDR3 is CASSPGTANTEAFF. The CDR3 DNA reads TGTGCCAGCAGCCCAGGGACAGCGAACACTGAAGCTTTCTTT.

V usage is TRBV4-2 and J usage is TRBJ2-2, with 14 bases aligning to TRBD2. CDR1 is LGHNA, CDR2 YNFKEQ, per germline. V lost 4 bases and J lost 0; bases outside the gene matches: 1. The CDR3 is made up of 17 amino acids. The CDR3 sequence is CASSRTSGRPNTGELFF. In DNA form, the CDR3 reads TGTGCCAGCAGCCGGACTAGCGGGAGGCCGAACACCGGGGAGCTGTTTTTT.

This chain links TRBV27 with TRBJ2-7, with D unclear. V lost 7 bases and J 2 bases, leaving 12 bases between the germline ends. This CDR3 region has 13 residues. Germline V gene data show CDR1 as MNHEY and CDR2 as SMNVEV (reference sequence). The CDR3 sequence: CASMGWSAYEQYF. The CDR3 DNA follows: TGTGCCAGCATGGGGTGGTCGGCCTACGAGCAGTACTTC.